This T cell receptor (beta chain) emerged from a study of beta chain features in type 1 diabetes. Overall study results and limits: The naive, central memory and Treg TCRB repertoires looked more alike in patients than they did in healthy donors. In every one of the four CD4+ subsets, TCRB CDR3s were moderately but significantly shorter in Type 1 diabetes patients.

A heparinised blood draw that averaged approximately 110 mL was obtained once from each donor. Sorting based on CD45RO/CCR7/CD25/CD127/CD95/CD27 separated CD4+ naive, central memory, regulatory and stem cell-like memory cells. The investigators reverse transcribed all of the isolated RNA, so they sequenced expressed TCRB transcripts. Libraries were prepared by immunoSEQ multiplex PCR; TCRdb keeps only in-frame clonotypes and omits some of them. This table has a few hundred thousand clones, 15% appearing once. A note on this clone: Antigen specificity is unknown.

This TCR was recovered from a man between 18 and 35 years old with type 1 diabetes. Sequencing used naive CD4+ T cells from blood.

In DNA, the CDR3 is TGTGCCAGCAGCGTACGAGCCCGAGAGTACTTC. Residues: CASSVRAREYF. The chain couples TRBV9 to TRBJ2-5; D gene uncertain. Germline CDR1 and CDR2: SGDLS and YYNGEE. This CDR3 contains 11 residues. V lost 1 base and J lost 12, with 10 bases in between.